This TCR beta chain was captured in a study of T-cell reconstitution after alpha-beta-depleted transplantation in children. From germline, CDR1 is SGHKS and CDR2 YYEKEE (reference sequence). The CDR3 is 15 residues long. Trimming pared 1 base from V and 0 bases from J, leaving 8 bases between. This clonotype was counted a few times. Its specificity is unknown. Preparation of the TCRbeta library used unique molecular identifiers. Each CDR3 protein gets one entry after TCRdb re-called the PCR reads with MiXCR. The table records about 110,000 distinct CDR3 sequences, 6.4% of them present only once. Regarding the study as a whole: Alpha-beta T cells present about two months after transplant were reported to originate from several hundred expanded graft clones.

The chain uses TRBV5-5 and TRBJ1-5, with a possible D match to TRBD1 (6 bases). The specimen was PBMCs, mostly from graft donor cells, collected 360 days after TCRalphabeta/CD19-depleted stem cell transplant. The receptor was derived from a male patient aged 2-15 years who had a stem cell transplant for acute lymphoblastic leukemia, so the T cells may come from the graft donor. The CDR3 DNA reads as TGTGCCAGCAGCTTGCGGGGGGCTAGCAATCAGCCCCAGCATTTT. Translated: CASSLRGASNQPQHF.